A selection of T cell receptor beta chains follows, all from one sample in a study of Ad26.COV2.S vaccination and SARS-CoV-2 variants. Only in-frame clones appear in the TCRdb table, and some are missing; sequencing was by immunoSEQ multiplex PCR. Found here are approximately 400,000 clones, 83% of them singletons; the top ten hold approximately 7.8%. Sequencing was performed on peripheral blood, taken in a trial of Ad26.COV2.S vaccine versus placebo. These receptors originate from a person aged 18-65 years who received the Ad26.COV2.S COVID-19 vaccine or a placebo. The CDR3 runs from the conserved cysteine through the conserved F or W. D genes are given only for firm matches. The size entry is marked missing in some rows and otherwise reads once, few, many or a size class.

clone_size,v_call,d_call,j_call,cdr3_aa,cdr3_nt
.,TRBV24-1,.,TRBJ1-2,CATSDLWDAGYTF,TGTGCCACCAGTGATTTGTGGGATGCTGGCTACACCTTC
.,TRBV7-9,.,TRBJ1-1,CASSLGAVMNTEAFF,TGTGCCAGCAGCTTGGGTGCTGTAATGAACACTGAAGCTTTCTTT
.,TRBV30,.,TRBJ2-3,CAWIGLSTDTQYF,TGTGCCTGGATTGGGCTAAGCACAGATACGCAGTATTTT
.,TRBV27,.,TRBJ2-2,CASSNTRTGGELFF,TGTGCCAGCAGTAATACACGAACGGGGGGGGAGCTGTTTTTT
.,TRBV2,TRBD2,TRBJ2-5,CASSESGSGLVGETTQYF,TGTGCCAGCAGTGAATCTGGTAGCGGGTTGGTGGGTGAGACGACCCAGTACTTC
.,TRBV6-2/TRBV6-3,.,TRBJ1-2,CASSYWDGDYRYTF,TGTGCCAGCAGTTACTGGGACGGCGACTATCGCTACACCTTC
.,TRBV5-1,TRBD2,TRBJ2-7,CASSALAGPYEQYF,TGCGCCAGCAGCGCACTAGCGGGACCCTACGAGCAGTACTTC
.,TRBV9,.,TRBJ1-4,CASSALPPGSTNEKLFF,TGTGCCAGCAGCGCACTGCCTCCGGGGTCTACTAATGAAAAACTGTTTTTT
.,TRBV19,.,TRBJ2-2,CASSPLNTGELFF,TGTGCCAGTAGTCCGTTGAACACCGGGGAGCTGTTTTTT
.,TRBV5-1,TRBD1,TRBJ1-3,CASSRGTRGLGDTIYF,TGCGCCAGCAGCAGGGGGACCAGGGGGCTCGGGGACACCATATATTTT
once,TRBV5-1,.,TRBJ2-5,CASSSDSNAETQYF,TGCGCCAGCAGCTCTGACTCGAATGCCGAGACCCAGTACTTC
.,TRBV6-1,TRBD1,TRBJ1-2,CASSEVQGSGYGYTF,TGTGCCAGCAGTGAAGTACAGGGGTCGGGCTATGGCTACACCTTC
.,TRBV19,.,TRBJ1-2,CASSLPLGYTF,TGTGCCAGTAGTCTGCCCTTAGGCTACACCTTC
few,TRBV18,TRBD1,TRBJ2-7,CASSTTGGRNYEQYF,TGTGCCAGCTCAACAACAGGGGGTAGGAACTACGAGCAGTACTTC
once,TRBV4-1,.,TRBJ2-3,CASSQEGPDTQYF,TGCGCCAGCAGCCAAGAGGGGCCGGATACGCAGTATTTT
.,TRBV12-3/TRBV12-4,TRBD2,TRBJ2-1,CASASGGVEQFF,TGTGCCTCTGCCTCTGGGGGGGTTGAGCAGTTCTTC
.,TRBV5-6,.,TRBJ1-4,CASSLAGGYEKLFF,TGTGCCAGCAGCTTGGCGGGGGGATACGAAAAACTGTTTTTT
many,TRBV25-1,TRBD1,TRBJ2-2,CASSEDRDTGELFF,TGTGCCAGCAGTGAGGACAGGGACACCGGGGAGCTGTTTTTT
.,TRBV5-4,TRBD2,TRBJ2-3,CASSMGLAGATDTQYF,TGTGCCAGCAGCATGGGACTAGCGGGAGCCACAGATACGCAGTATTTT
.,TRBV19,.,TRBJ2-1,CASSIVPGLGEQFF,TGTGCCAGTAGTATAGTTCCAGGATTGGGTGAGCAGTTCTTC
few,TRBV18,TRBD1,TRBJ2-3,CASSPDLNTGDAWTDTQYF,TGTGCCAGCTCACCAGACTTAAATACAGGGGATGCGTGGACAGATACGCAGTATTTT
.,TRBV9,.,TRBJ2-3,CASSVGAGITDTQYF,TGTGCCAGCAGCGTAGGGGCGGGAATCACAGATACGCAGTATTTT
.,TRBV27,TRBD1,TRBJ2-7,CASSLKVLGDRVYEQYF,TGTGCCAGCAGTTTAAAGGTTTTGGGGGACAGGGTCTACGAGCAGTACTTC
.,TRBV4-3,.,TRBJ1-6,CASSPGFGGSSYNSPLHF,TGCGCCAGCAGTCCAGGGTTCGGAGGAAGTTCCTATAATTCACCCCTCCACTTT
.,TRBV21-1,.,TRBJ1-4,CARAGPRCPYF,TGTGCCAGAGCAGGGCCTCGTTGTCCTTATTTT
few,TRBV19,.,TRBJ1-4,CASSVEGRHPNEKLFF,TGTGCCAGTAGTGTCGAGGGACGCCACCCAAATGAAAAACTGTTTTTT
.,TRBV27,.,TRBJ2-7,CASSLKPRPGQYEQYF,TGTGCCAGCAGTCTAAAACCGCGACCAGGGCAATACGAGCAGTACTTC
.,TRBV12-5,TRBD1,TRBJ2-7,CASGLGQGRRIYEQYF,TGTGCTAGTGGTTTGGGACAGGGACGGAGGATCTACGAGCAGTACTTC
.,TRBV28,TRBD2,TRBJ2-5,CASSLELAGVGQETQYF,TGTGCCAGCAGTTTAGAACTAGCGGGAGTAGGGCAAGAGACCCAGTACTTC
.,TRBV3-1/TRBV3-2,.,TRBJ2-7,CASSQVMGPRSEQYF,TGTGCCAGCAGCCAAGTCATGGGCCCCAGGAGCGAGCAGTACTTC
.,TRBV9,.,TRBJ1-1,CASTANTEAFF,TGTGCCAGCACCGCGAACACTGAAGCTTTCTTT
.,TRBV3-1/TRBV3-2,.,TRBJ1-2,CASSQGTSNLDGYTF,TGTGCCAGCAGCCAAGGTACGTCCAATCTCGATGGCTACACCTTC
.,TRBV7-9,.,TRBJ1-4,CASSLAGVATNEKLFF,TGTGCCAGCAGCTTAGCAGGGGTAGCAACTAATGAAAAACTGTTTTTT
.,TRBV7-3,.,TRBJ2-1,CASSLVGLNEQFF,TGTGCCAGCAGCTTAGTGGGTCTTAATGAGCAGTTCTTC
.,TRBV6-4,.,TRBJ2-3,CASSDSLASGGGTDTQYF,TGTGCCAGCAGTGACTCCCTGGCAAGCGGAGGCGGCACAGATACGCAGTATTTT
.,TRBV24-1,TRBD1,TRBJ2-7,CATSEDTDRRRYYEQYF,TGTGCCACCAGTGAGGATACGGACAGGCGGAGGTACTACGAGCAGTACTTC
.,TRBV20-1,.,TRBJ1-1,CSASKGETEAFF,TGCAGTGCTAGTAAGGGGGAGACTGAAGCTTTCTTT
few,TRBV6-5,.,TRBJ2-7,CASRALSYEQYF,TGTGCCAGCAGAGCCCTTTCCTACGAGCAGTACTTC
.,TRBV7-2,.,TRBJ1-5,CASSPVGTNNQPQHF,TGTGCCAGCAGCCCGGTTGGGACAAATAATCAGCCCCAGCATTTT
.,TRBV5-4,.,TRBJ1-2,CASSLGGYGYTF,TGTGCCAGCAGCTTGGGGGGCTATGGCTACACCTTC
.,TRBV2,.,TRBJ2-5,CASSERLSGGTQYF,TGTGCCAGCAGTGAACGGCTTTCCGGGGGGACCCAGTACTTC
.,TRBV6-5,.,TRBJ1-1,CASSRGESNTEAFF,TGTGCCAGCAGCCGTGGTGAGTCGAACACTGAAGCTTTCTTT